Each of the 17 T cell receptor beta chains below was sequenced from the same sample in a study of shared clonotypes between healthy human individuals. Naive CD8 cells lacked CD45RO and underwent positive selection for CCR7, leaving out terminally differentiated effector memory CD45RA+ cells. Measured with immunoSEQ multiplex PCR; TCRdb has only the in-frame clones, and not every one. The sample consists of about 590,000 clones, 95% of them appearing once. Sequencing input: naive CD8+ T cells sorted from blood. These receptors were taken from a woman between 25 and 40 years old in good health.

The chain joins TRBV28 to TRBJ2-7, with a tentative D call TRBD1 (6 bases). There are 15 residues in the CDR3. The germline gives CDR1 MDHEN, CDR2 SYDVKM. V shed 3 bases and J shed 2 bases, with 14 bases lying between them. CDR3 bases: TGTGCCAGCAGTTTTACCCCGGGACAAACCTACGAGCAGTACTTC. It codes for CASSFTPGQTYEQYF.

The rearrangement uses TRBV11-1 and TRBJ2-1; 13 nucleotides match TRBD2. Germline V gives CDR1 SGHAT, CDR2 FQDESV (reference sequence). Trimming removed 5 bases from V and 2 bases from J; junction bases left unmatched: 9. CDR3 size: 18 residues. The CDR3 reads CASSPGLAGARTYNEQFF. CDR3 nucleotides: TGTGCCAGCAGCCCCGGACTAGCGGGAGCCCGAACCTACAATGAGCAGTTCTTC.

The chain joins TRBV7-9 to TRBJ1-2; TRBD1 matches at 7 bases. V shed 5 bases and J 8 bases; nucleotides not matched to a gene: 14. Looked up from germline, CDR1 is SEHNR and CDR2 is FQNEAQ (reference sequence). This CDR3 region has 15 residues. The CDR3 loop reads CASSRDRVLFKGYTF. CDR3 coding DNA: TGTGCCAGCAGCCGAGACAGGGTTTTGTTTAAAGGCTACACCTTC.

CDR3 DNA sequence: TGTGCCAGCAATCCAAACTGTGGGCAGTACTTC. Translating it yields CASNPNCGQYF. The V and J genes are TRBV25-1 and TRBJ2-7; D remains unclear. CDR3 length: 11 residues. In germline, CDR1 is MGHDK, CDR2 SYGVNS. Trimming shortened V by 7 bases and J by 9 bases, and 13 bases separated the two germline ends.

This chain joins TRBV15 and TRBJ1-2; no clear D gene. CDR3 size: 12 residues. The germline CDR1 and CDR2 sequences are LNHNV and YYDKDF (reference sequence). With 4 bases removed from V and 6 bases from J, the gap between germline ends came to 9 bases. In DNA, the CDR3 is TGTGCCACCAGCATAGGTCTAAATGGCTACACCTTC. As protein: CATSIGLNGYTF.

This chain connects TRBV4-1 to TRBJ2-2; D is perhaps TRBD1 (6 bases). The germline V and J ends were trimmed by 6 bases and 1 base, with 15 bases remaining between them. Germline CDR1 MGHRA, CDR2 YSYEKL. This CDR3 is 16 amino acids long. Here the CDR3 reads CASSPTLTGNTGELFF. The DNA of the CDR3 is TGCGCCAGCAGTCCGACTCTGACAGGGAACACCGGGGAGCTGTTTTTT.

The rearrangement links TRBV6-6 to TRBJ2-7; D not resolved. Trimming took 3 bases from V and 6 from J, leaving 6 bases between them. The CDR3 loop spans 11 amino acids. Germline V gene data show CDR1 as MNHNY and CDR2 as SVGAGI (reference sequence). CDR3 coding DNA: TGTGCCAGCAGTTATTACTCCGAGCAGTACTTC. This codes for CASSYYSEQYF.

This clone was observed once. The V and J genes are TRBV27 and TRBJ2-1; TRBD2 agrees at 13 bases. CDR3 length equals 18 residues. Looked up from germline, CDR1 is MNHEY and CDR2 is SMNVEV (reference sequence). The V and J ends lost 7 bases and 8 bases, in that order; junction bases with no gene match: 17. Here the CDR3 DNA reads TGTGCCAGCAACCTAGGGACTAGCGGGATTCGGGGGTGGGATGAGCAGTTCTTC. Its protein product is CASNLGTSGIRGWDEQFF.

This chain links TRBV7-6 with TRBJ1-5; possible D gene TRBD1, 5 bases. CDR3 length: 17 amino acids. The germline CDR1 and CDR2 sequences are SGHVS and FNYEAQ. The ends were cut back, 2 bases at V and 5 bases at J, with 19 bases in the middle. The CDR3 coding sequence is TGTGCCAGCAGCTTAATACAGGAAGGTTGGGTGTATCAGCCCCAGCATTTT. Amino acids: CASSLIQEGWVYQPQHF.

The chain uses TRBV27 and TRBJ2-5; 7 bases are a match to TRBD1. Germline V CDR1 and CDR2: MNHEY, SMNVEV (reference sequence). The CDR3 contains 14 residues. V trimming: 5 bases; J trimming: 3 bases; junction bases outside the gene matches: 6. In DNA form, the CDR3 reads TGTGCCAGCAGTCCGACAGGGTTGGAAGAGACCCAGTACTTC. The encoded protein is CASSPTGLEETQYF.

This rearrangement joins TRBV11-2 to TRBJ2-7; D unclear. The germline V gene has CDR1 SGHAT and CDR2 FQNNGV. CDR3 length: 13 residues. V lost 1 base, J lost 1 base, and 5 bases lay in between. CDR3 loop: CASSLARSYEQYF. The CDR3 coding sequence is TGTGCCAGCAGCTTAGCCAGGTCCTACGAGCAGTACTTC.

The CDR3 sequence: CASSFGARLFATNEKLFF. CDR3 coding DNA: TGTGCCAGCAGTTTCGGAGCCCGACTGTTTGCAACTAATGAAAAACTGTTTTTT. The chain has TRBV28 and TRBJ1-4, with D hard to call. V was shortened by 3 bases and J by 0 bases, with 17 bases between the two germline ends. CDR1 MDHEN and CDR2 SYDVKM come from the germline V gene. The CDR3 has 18 amino acids.

The chain couples TRBV10-2 to TRBJ1-4; no clear D. Trimming cost V 7 bases and J 5 bases, with 14 bases left between them. The CDR3 loop spans 14 amino acids. Germline CDR1 and CDR2: WSHSY and SAAADI. The CDR3 DNA follows: TGCGCCAGCACGGAGGCAGCCTTAAATGAAAAACTGTTTTTT. Translating it yields CASTEAALNEKLFF.

The chain links TRBV27 to TRBJ2-2; D remains unclear. Deletions cut 0 bases from V and 0 bases from J, with 2 bases between. This CDR3 comprises 14 residues. Germline V gene sequence: CDR1 MNHEY, CDR2 SMNVEV (reference sequence). This CDR3 reads CASSLSSNTGELFF. CDR3 nucleotides: TGTGCCAGCAGTTTATCTTCGAACACCGGGGAGCTGTTTTTT.

V is TRBV10-3 and J is TRBJ2-3, with 7 bases lining up with TRBD1. CDR3 size: 14 residues. J gave up 6 bases and V 4 bases, and 7 bases lay outside the gene matches. In germline, CDR1 is ENHRY, CDR2 SYGVKD. DNA of the CDR3: TGTGCCATCAGTGGACTCGAGGGGGCGGATACGCAGTATTTT. It specifies CAISGLEGADTQYF.

This chain joins TRBV4-2 and TRBJ2-3; D ambiguous. The V and J ends lost 0 bases and 1 base respectively, with 14 bases between them. The germline gives CDR1 LGHNA, CDR2 YNFKEQ. The CDR3 consists of 17 residues. Here the CDR3 DNA reads TGTGCCAGCAGCCAAGATCGCGCCTCCATTGGCACAGATACGCAGTATTTT. The encoded protein is CASSQDRASIGTDTQYF.

V usage is TRBV9 and J usage is TRBJ2-7; a weak D match, TRBD2 (5 bases). The CDR3 is 16 amino acids. Per germline, CDR1 SGDLS and CDR2 YYNGEE. The ends were cut back, 0 bases at V and 1 base at J, with 14 bases in the middle. This chain's CDR3 is CASSVGDGSASYEQYF. Written as DNA, the CDR3 is TGTGCCAGCAGCGTAGGAGACGGTAGCGCATCCTACGAGCAGTACTTC.